One and the same sample provided the 16 T cell receptor beta chains below, sequenced in a study of blood T cells in healthy people across ages. Then a second PCR, running roughly 6 to 12 cycles, was carried out with a sample-barcoded 5' primer and a J-beta primer mix. Via MiXCR, TCRdb re-called the 5' RACE reads, giving one row per CDR3 protein. Counted here are approximately 360,000 distinct CDR3 sequences, more than 45% occurring once; the ten biggest clones make up 51%. The sample comprised blood. Receptors originate from a man between 60 and 75 years old in good health.

V is TRBV19 and J is TRBJ2-3; no firm D call. In germline, CDR1 is LNHDA, CDR2 SQIVND (reference sequence). Trimming removed 6 bases at V and 4 bases at J, with 11 bases between. The CDR3 covers 13 residues. The CDR3 is CASRTSTSDTQYF. The CDR3, as DNA: TGTGCCAGTAGAACCTCGACTTCAGATACGCAGTATTTT.

This clonotype was seen a few times. The chain is built from TRBV25-1 and TRBJ2-7; 11 nucleotides match TRBD1. After removal of 1 base from V and 1 base from J, the junction contained 3 bases not matched to a gene. This CDR3 has 16 residues. CDR1 and CDR2 (germline): MGHDK, SYGVNS. CDR3 in DNA: TGTGCCAGCAGTGAATGGGGGACAGGGGGGTCCTACGAGCAGTACTTC. It yields the protein CASSEWGTGGSYEQYF.

The rearrangement joins TRBV6-2 or TRBV6-3 to TRBJ2-3, with 10 positions matching TRBD1. From germline, CDR1 is MNHEY and CDR2 SVGEGT. This CDR3 is 15 amino acids long. J was trimmed by 6 bases and V by 4 bases; bases with no gene match: 7. The CDR3 here is CASSLSGTGVDTQYF. In DNA, the CDR3 is TGTGCCAGCAGTTTGTCCGGGACAGGGGTTGATACGCAGTATTTT.

The V call is TRBV5-1, the J call TRBJ1-5; D not resolved. V lost 5 bases to trimming and J lost 0 bases, with 12 bases between them. The CDR3 has 15 residues. Germline CDR1 and CDR2: SGHRS and YFSETQ. CDR3 coding DNA: TGCGCCAGCAGGTCGGACGGAAGTAGCAATCAGCCCCAGCATTTT. Translation gives CASRSDGSSNQPQHF. Full variable domain (missing parts from reference TRBV5-1 and TRBJ1-5): KAGVTQTPRYLIKTRGQQVTLSCSPISGHRSVSWYQQTPGQGLQFLFEYFSETQRNKGNFPGRFSGRQFSNSRSEMNVSTLELGDSALYLCASRSDGSSNQPQHFGDGTRLSIL.

At least ten counts were recorded for this clonotype. The V call is TRBV7-2, the J call TRBJ2-3, with 10 nucleotides matching TRBD2. V trimming: 0 bases; J trimming: 5 bases; junction bases outside the gene matches: 5. CDR1 is SGHTA and CDR2 is FQGNSA in the germline V gene. This CDR3 region has 16 residues. DNA for the CDR3: TGTGCCAGCAGCTTAGCTAGCGGGAGGCGTGGAGATACGCAGTATTTT. Amino acids: CASSLASGRRGDTQYF.

Points on this clonotype: This may stem from a read error, because a much larger clone lies one nucleotide away. The chain couples TRBV4-3 to TRBJ2-3, with D possibly matching TRBD2 (7 bases). Germline values: CDR1 LGHNA, CDR2 YSLEER. The CDR3 has 19 residues. CDR3 in amino acids: CANSPRLVVGRGTSDTQYF. CDR3 coding DNA: TGCGCCAACAGCCCTCGTTTGGTTGTGGGGAGGGGGACCTCAGATACGCAGTATTTT.

V gene TRBV7-7 combines with J gene TRBJ2-5; 9 nucleotides align to TRBD2. V was clipped by 4 bases and J by 9 bases; unmatched bases: 3. Germline V gene data show CDR1 as SSHAT and CDR2 as FNYEAQ (reference sequence). CDR3 length: 12 residues. In DNA, the CDR3 is TGTGCCAGCAGCTCCGGGACTAGCTCCCAGTACTTC. Its translation: CASSSGTSSQYF.

This chain joins TRBV12-3 or TRBV12-4 and TRBJ2-5, with TRBD2 identical over 9 bases. The CDR3 has 13 residues. J lost 5 bases, V lost 10 bases, and 8 bases had no gene match. The CDR3 loop is CATAGGLRETQYF. In DNA form, the CDR3 reads TGTGCCACGGCGGGGGGGCTTAGGGAGACCCAGTACTTC.

This clonotype was observed once. As DNA, the CDR3 is TGTGCCAGCAGCGGGGACCTCAATCTCGATAAGCAGTTCTTC. Its protein product is CASSGDLNLDKQFF. This chain uses TRBV11-2 with TRBJ2-1; D is tentatively TRBD1 or TRBD2 (5 bases each). CDR3 length: 14 amino acids. CDR1 is SGHAT, CDR2 FQNNGV, per germline. V lost 5 bases and J 11 bases, leaving 19 bases between the germline ends.

The chain links TRBV9 to TRBJ2-3, with D perhaps TRBD2 (7 bases). The CDR3 extends over 16 amino acids. Germline V gene sequence: CDR1 SGDLS, CDR2 YYNGEE. V lost 0 bases to trimming and J lost 4 bases, with 15 bases between them. In DNA form, the CDR3 reads TGTGCCAGCAGCGTAGTTGGGGGGGGCGGCGCAGATACGCAGTATTTT. Its protein is CASSVVGGGGADTQYF.

This clonotype was detected only once. This chain links TRBV15 with TRBJ1-5; D is unclear. V lost 0 bases, J lost 5 bases, and 2 bases lay in between. The germline V gene encodes CDR1 LNHNV and CDR2 YYDKDF (reference sequence). The CDR3 covers 12 residues. The CDR3 bases are TGTGCCACCAGCAGAGATTATCAGCCCCAGCATTTT. Its protein is CATSRDYQPQHF.

This clonotype was observed many times. J is TRBJ2-7 and V is TRBV20-1; 15 positions match TRBD2. V was clipped by 2 bases and J by 3 bases; unmatched bases: 8. From germline, CDR1 is DFQATT and CDR2 SNEGSKA (reference sequence). The CDR3 has 17 residues. The CDR3 nucleotides are TGCAGTGCTAGACCACCGGGACTAGCGGGAGGTCTCTACGAGCAGTACTTC. This encodes CSARPPGLAGGLYEQYF.

The rearrangement links TRBV6-1 to TRBJ2-7, with TRBD2 matching over 11 bases. Germline-derived CDR1 and CDR2 are MNHNS and SASEGT. CDR3 length: 13 amino acids. J was trimmed by 5 bases and V by 6 bases; bases with no gene match: 3. The CDR3 nucleotides read TGTGCCAGCAGAACTAGCGGGAGCGACGAGCAGTACTTC. It yields the protein CASRTSGSDEQYF.

The chain employs TRBV6-4 and TRBJ2-7; TRBD1 aligns across 8 bases. V lost 2 bases, J lost 4 bases, and 7 bases stayed unmatched. From germline, CDR1 is MRHNA and CDR2 SNTAGT. The CDR3 spans 15 residues. CDR3 nucleotide sequence: TGTGCCAGCAGTGACCCCGGGACAGGATATTACGAGCAGTACTTC. Encoded protein: CASSDPGTGYYEQYF.

The J gene is TRBJ2-7, the V gene TRBV4-2; TRBD1 aligns across 7 bases. CDR1 is LGHNA, CDR2 YNFKEQ, per germline. This CDR3 is built from 13 residues. J gave up 5 bases and V 4 bases, and 5 bases lay outside the gene matches. CDR3 sequence (DNA): TGTGCCAGCAGCCGAAATACAGGGGACGAGCAGTACTTC. It yields the protein CASSRNTGDEQYF.

This clonotype was detected a few times. The genes are TRBV15 and TRBJ2-5; D is undetermined. With 1 base removed from V and 3 bases from J, the gap between germline ends came to 6 bases. Per the germline V gene, CDR1 is LNHNV and CDR2 is YYDKDF (reference sequence). This CDR3 is built from 13 residues. CDR3 residues: CATSRAEKETQYF. In nucleotides, the CDR3 is TGTGCCACCAGCAGAGCCGAGAAAGAGACCCAGTACTTC.